The next 29 T cell receptor beta chains were all read from a single sample in a study of T cell responses to AZD1222 COVID-19 vaccine. The repertoire was sequenced with immunoSEQ multiplex PCR; TCRdb's copy has only in-frame clones and lacks some. The table shows approximately 170,000 clones, with more than 80% occurring only once. The sequencing used peripheral blood, collected on day 0 of AZD1222 vaccination. The origin of the receptors is an adult in good health.

About this clone itself: Compared with germline, one end of the junction differs, possibly owing to a read error. J is TRBJ1-5 and V is TRBV12-3 or TRBV12-4; D gene unclear. The CDR3 has 12 residues. Here the CDR3 reads CASSLESRPQHF. The CDR3 region has the DNA TGTGCCAGCAGCTTAGAGAGTCGGCCCCAGCATTTT.

The CDR3 is CAISEGALYNSPLHF. DNA of the CDR3: TGTGCCATCAGTGAGGGGGCCCTCTATAATTCACCCCTCCACTTT. The V gene is TRBV10-3, the J gene TRBJ1-6, with a tentative D call TRBD1 (5 bases). The CDR3 loop spans 15 amino acids. V lost 2 bases and J 3 bases, leaving 8 bases between the germline ends. CDR1 is ENHRY, CDR2 SYGVKD, per germline.

The chain carries TRBV6-1 and TRBJ2-2; D might be TRBD1 (6 bases). Looked up from germline, CDR1 is MNHNS and CDR2 is SASEGT. The length of the CDR3 is 16 residues. V lost 3 bases to trimming and J lost 3 bases, with 14 bases between them. This CDR3 reads CASSDWAGVDTGELFF. The CDR3 DNA sequence: TGTGCCAGCAGTGACTGGGCAGGGGTGGACACCGGGGAGCTGTTTTTT.

The chain employs TRBV29-1 and TRBJ1-1, with D maybe TRBD1 (6 bases). V gave up 4 bases and J gave up 11 bases, with 14 bases separating them. Germline-derived CDR1 and CDR2 are SQVTM and ANQGSEA. The CDR3 covers 11 residues. CDR3 sequence: CSVGYQGSAFF. CDR3 in DNA: TGCAGCGTTGGATATCAGGGGTCGGCTTTCTTT.

The chain employs TRBV7-6 and TRBJ1-1; D unclear. The CDR3 is 14 amino acids. V was clipped by 6 bases and J by 1 base, with 12 bases between them. Germline loops: CDR1 SGHVS, CDR2 FNYEAQ. CDR3 sequence reads: CASRATLGNTEAFF. CDR3 in DNA: TGTGCCAGCAGGGCAACCCTCGGGAACACTGAAGCTTTCTTT.

The gene calls are TRBV29-1 and TRBJ2-7; possible D gene TRBD2, 6 bases. The CDR3 totals 11 residues. V shed 4 bases and J shed 12 bases, with 16 bases lying between them. Germline CDR1 is SQVTM and CDR2 is ANQGSEA. The CDR3 DNA follows: TGCAGCGTTGGACGGGACCGACTAGTGTACTTC. Amino acid sequence: CSVGRDRLVYF.

J is TRBJ2-3 and V is TRBV4-1; D is unresolved. The CDR3 spans 14 residues. Germline CDR1 MGHRA, CDR2 YSYEKL. V shed 1 base and J shed 4 bases, with 9 bases lying between them. The DNA for the CDR3 is TGCGCCAGCAGCCAAGGCCATGGGGCAGATACGCAGTATTTT. Protein sequence: CASSQGHGADTQYF.

In this sample, this clone turned up once. The chain joins TRBV21-1 to TRBJ2-4; the D call of TRBD1 is as the table states it, not checked on the DNA. TRBV21-1 is deemed a pseudogene. The CDR3 loop spans 19 amino acids. Here the CDR3 reads CASGEGENSGAPAKNIQYF. For the CDR3, the DNA is TGTGCCAGCGGAGAGGGTGAAAACTCAGGGGCGCCAGCCAAAAACATTCAGTACTTC.

This clone occurred once. V and J are TRBV15 and TRBJ2-5, with a possible D match to TRBD2 (6 bases). The CDR3 extends over 15 amino acids. Trimming pared 1 base from V and 5 bases from J, leaving 14 bases between. Looked up from germline, CDR1 is LNHNV and CDR2 is YYDKDF (reference sequence). The CDR3 protein is CATSRAGGGIETQYF. CDR3 bases: TGTGCCACCAGCAGAGCCGGAGGAGGGATTGAGACCCAGTACTTC.

A single count supports this clone. This chain uses TRBV9 with TRBJ1-2; TRBD1 matches at 8 bases. J lost 4 bases, V lost 3 bases, and 2 bases had no gene match. Germline V gene data show CDR1 as SGDLS and CDR2 as YYNGEE. The CDR3 spans 13 residues. CDR3 DNA sequence: TGTGCCAGCAGCGGAGGGACAGGCTATGGCTACACCTTC. This codes for CASSGGTGYGYTF.

The rearrangement uses TRBV20-1 and TRBJ2-7; D might be TRBD1 (6 bases). The germline V gene has CDR1 DFQATT and CDR2 SNEGSKA (reference sequence). V shed 5 bases and J shed 6 bases, with 11 bases lying between them. The CDR3 extends over 11 amino acids. The CDR3 here is CSAYTGSEQYF. CDR3 DNA sequence: TGCAGTGCTTACACAGGGTCCGAGCAGTACTTC.

The rearrangement uses TRBV4-3 and TRBJ1-1; TRBD1 is a possible D gene (5 bases). The V end was cut by 3 bases, the J end by 1 base, with 9 bases between. The CDR3 is 14 residues long. Per germline, CDR1 LGHNA and CDR2 YSLEER. CDR3 in amino acids: CASSHTGRNTEAFF. The CDR3 DNA sequence: TGCGCCAGCAGCCATACAGGCCGGAACACTGAAGCTTTCTTT.

In its sample, this clone was seen once. The chain carries TRBV6-5 and TRBJ1-6; D ambiguous. Germline V gene sequence: CDR1 MNHEY, CDR2 SVGAGI. CDR3 length: 12 amino acids. Trimming took 2 bases from V and 6 from J, leaving 2 bases between them. Here the CDR3 DNA reads TGTGCCAGCAGTTACCTTAATTCACCCCTCCACTTT. Translation gives CASSYLNSPLHF.

This clone was detected only a few times. The gene calls are TRBV27 and TRBJ1-5; 7 bases fit TRBD1. V lost 6 bases to trimming and J lost 0 bases; unmatched junction nucleotides: 5. In germline, CDR1 is MNHEY, CDR2 SMNVEV (reference sequence). This CDR3 has 15 residues. CDR3 region: CASRRQGNSNQPQHF. The DNA of the CDR3 is TGTGCCAGCAGAAGACAGGGAAATAGCAATCAGCCCCAGCATTTT.

Worth noting for this clone: The same CDR3 arises from other DNA sequences in this sample as well. This chain uses TRBV12-3 or TRBV12-4 with TRBJ1-1; D might be TRBD1 (5 bases). This CDR3 is built from 12 residues. V lost 3 bases, J lost 7 bases, and 9 bases lay in between. CDR3 sequence: CASSFGTGEAFF. CDR3 in DNA: TGTGCCAGCAGTTTCGGGACCGGTGAAGCTTTCTTT.

The chain carries TRBV12-3 or TRBV12-4 and TRBJ2-1; no firm D call. The CDR3 runs 11 residues. V dropped 5 bases and J dropped 10 bases, with 9 bases sitting between them. The CDR3 loop reads CASSPSSEQFF. For the CDR3, the DNA is TGTGCCAGCAGTCCTAGTTCAGAGCAGTTCTTC.

This clone was seen a few times. This chain joins TRBV29-1 and TRBJ2-2, with TRBD1 identical over 9 bases. Per germline, CDR1 SQVTM and CDR2 ANQGSEA. The ends lost 5 bases at V and 6 bases at J; junction bases unmatched: 1. CDR3 length: 12 residues. The CDR3 region has the DNA TGCAGCGTTCGGACAGGGGCCGGGGAGCTGTTTTTT. It translates to CSVRTGAGELFF.

This chain uses TRBV7-9 with TRBJ1-2; D might be TRBD1 (6 bases). Germline CDR1 and CDR2: SEHNR and FQNEAQ (reference sequence). Trimming stripped 2 bases from V and 4 bases from J, with 14 bases between. The CDR3 runs to 15 residues. CDR3 in DNA: TGTGCCAGCAGCTTACGTACAGGGCCCTCCTATGGCTACACCTTC. This encodes CASSLRTGPSYGYTF.

The chain is built from TRBV12-5 and TRBJ1-1, with unresolved D. CDR1 LGHNT and CDR2 FRNRAP come from the germline V gene. The CDR3 runs 14 residues. V was shortened by 1 base and J by 1 base, with 7 bases between the two germline ends. CDR3 residues: CASGLARPNTEAFF. DNA for the CDR3: TGTGCTAGTGGTTTGGCACGGCCGAACACTGAAGCTTTCTTT.

J is TRBJ1-1 and V is TRBV7-9, with D possibly matching TRBD1 (5 bases). The CDR3 is 14 amino acids. Per the germline V gene, CDR1 is SEHNR and CDR2 is FQNEAQ (reference sequence). V was trimmed by 5 bases and J by 4 bases, leaving 14 bases between them. CDR3 sequence (DNA): TGTGCCAGCAGCACACTCCAGGGTGGCACTGAAGCTTTCTTT. Its translation: CASSTLQGGTEAFF. Using reference TRBV7-9 and TRBJ1-1 for the parts outside the CDR3, the full variable domain is DTGVSQNPRHKITKRGQNVTFRCDPISEHNRLYWYRQTLGQGPEFLTYFQNEAQLEKSRLLSDRFSAERPKGSFSTLEIQRTEQGDSAMYLCASSTLQGGTEAFFGQGTRLTVV.

The gene calls are TRBV10-3 and TRBJ1-2, with 12 bases matching TRBD1. The CDR3 consists of 14 residues. Germline V gene data show CDR1 as ENHRY and CDR2 as SYGVKD. The V segment lost 6 bases and the J segment 3 bases; nucleotides outside the gene matches: 2. CDR3 sequence reads: CAIRGTGGHYGYTF. CDR3 nucleotide sequence: TGTGCCATCAGGGGGACAGGGGGCCACTATGGCTACACCTTC.

The V call is TRBV19, the J call TRBJ1-6, with D unclear. Germline V gives CDR1 LNHDA, CDR2 SQIVND (reference sequence). This CDR3 comprises 15 residues. Trimming took off 3 bases at V and 10 bases at J, with 16 bases between the two ends. CDR3 coding DNA: TGTGCCAGTAGTATTGGTCTTGGGGTAGGCTCACCCCTCCACTTT. As protein: CASSIGLGVGSPLHF.

The chain recombines TRBV10-2 with TRBJ1-1; D not resolved. Germline CDR1 and CDR2: WSHSY and SAAADI. V was clipped by 1 base and J by 4 bases, with 7 bases between them. The CDR3 is 13 amino acids. CDR3 bases: TGCGCCAGCAGTGAGTTGGGTAGCACTGAAGCTTTCTTT. Its protein product is CASSELGSTEAFF.

The CDR3 DNA sequence: TGTGCCAGCAGTGTGGGCGTGGATTATTCACCCCTCCACTTT. It encodes CASSVGVDYSPLHF. This rearrangement joins TRBV2 to TRBJ1-6; D not certain. The germline V gene has CDR1 SNHLY and CDR2 FYNNEI. The CDR3 covers 14 residues. V shed 4 bases and J shed 8 bases, with 12 bases lying between them. Full variable domain (rest looked up from reference TRBV2 and TRBJ1-6): EPEVTQTPSHQVTQMGQEVILRCVPISNHLYFYWYRQILGQKVEFLVSFYNNEISEKSEIFDDQFSVERPDGSNFTLKIRSTKLEDSAMYFCASSVGVDYSPLHFGNGTRLTVT.

The J gene is TRBJ2-3, the V gene TRBV27; 9 bases line up with TRBD2. The CDR3 loop spans 13 amino acids. Trimming removed 8 bases from V and 4 bases from J; junction bases left unmatched: 4. Germline CDR1 reads MNHEY; CDR2 reads SMNVEV (reference sequence). In nucleotides, the CDR3 is TGTGCCAGCTGGACTAGCGTTGCAGATACGCAGTATTTT. Its protein is CASWTSVADTQYF.

This rearrangement joins TRBV15 to TRBJ1-2; D unclear. Trimming removed 5 bases at V and 0 bases at J, with 16 bases between. The CDR3 spans 16 residues. Germline V gives CDR1 LNHNV, CDR2 YYDKDF (reference sequence). Here the CDR3 reads CATSSRPGSPNYGYTF. As DNA, the CDR3 is TGTGCCACCAGCTCCCGACCTGGCAGCCCTAACTATGGCTACACCTTC. Supplemented by reference TRBV15 and TRBJ1-2, the full variable domain reads DAMVIQNPRYQVTQFGKPVTLSCSQTLNHNVMYWYQQKSSQAPKLLFHYYDKDFNNEADTPDNFQSRRPNTSFCFLDIRSPGLGDTAMYLCATSSRPGSPNYGYTFGSGTRLTVV.

The rearrangement links TRBV5-6 to TRBJ1-4, with D tentatively TRBD1 (5 bases). Germline lookup yields CDR1 SGHDT and CDR2 YYEEEE. The CDR3 is 14 residues long. Trimming removed 6 bases at V and 7 bases at J, with 16 bases between. The CDR3 sequence: CASNHRDGTEKLFF. The CDR3 DNA reads TGTGCCAGCAACCACCGGGACGGTACTGAAAAACTGTTTTTT.

This chain joins TRBV11-3 and TRBJ2-2; TRBD1 matches 8 bases. Germline V gene lookup returns CDR1 SGHNT and CDR2 YENEEA. V gave up 5 bases and J gave up 3 bases; unmatched junction bases: 8. This CDR3 spans 16 amino acids. The CDR3 reads CASSEGTGWDTGELFF. The CDR3 region has the DNA TGTGCCAGCAGCGAGGGGACAGGATGGGACACCGGGGAGCTGTTTTTT.

The chain combines TRBV14 with TRBJ1-2; 7 bases match TRBD1. CDR1 is SGHDN, CDR2 FVKESK, per germline. V lost 4 bases to trimming and J lost 0 bases; unmatched junction nucleotides: 2. This CDR3 contains 14 residues. This chain's CDR3 is CASSRDRANYGYTF. The CDR3 nucleotides are TGTGCCAGCAGCCGGGACAGAGCTAACTATGGCTACACCTTC.